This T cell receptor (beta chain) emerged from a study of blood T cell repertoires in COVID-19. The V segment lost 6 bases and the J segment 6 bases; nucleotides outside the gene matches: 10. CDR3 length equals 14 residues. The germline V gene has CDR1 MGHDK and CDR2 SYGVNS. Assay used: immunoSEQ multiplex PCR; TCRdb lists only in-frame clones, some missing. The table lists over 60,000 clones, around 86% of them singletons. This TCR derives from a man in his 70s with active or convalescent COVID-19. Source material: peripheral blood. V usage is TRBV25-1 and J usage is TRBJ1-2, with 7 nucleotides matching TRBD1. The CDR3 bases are TGTGCCAGCAGGGAAACAGGGGCCAGGGATGGCTACACCTTC. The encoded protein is CASRETGARDGYTF.